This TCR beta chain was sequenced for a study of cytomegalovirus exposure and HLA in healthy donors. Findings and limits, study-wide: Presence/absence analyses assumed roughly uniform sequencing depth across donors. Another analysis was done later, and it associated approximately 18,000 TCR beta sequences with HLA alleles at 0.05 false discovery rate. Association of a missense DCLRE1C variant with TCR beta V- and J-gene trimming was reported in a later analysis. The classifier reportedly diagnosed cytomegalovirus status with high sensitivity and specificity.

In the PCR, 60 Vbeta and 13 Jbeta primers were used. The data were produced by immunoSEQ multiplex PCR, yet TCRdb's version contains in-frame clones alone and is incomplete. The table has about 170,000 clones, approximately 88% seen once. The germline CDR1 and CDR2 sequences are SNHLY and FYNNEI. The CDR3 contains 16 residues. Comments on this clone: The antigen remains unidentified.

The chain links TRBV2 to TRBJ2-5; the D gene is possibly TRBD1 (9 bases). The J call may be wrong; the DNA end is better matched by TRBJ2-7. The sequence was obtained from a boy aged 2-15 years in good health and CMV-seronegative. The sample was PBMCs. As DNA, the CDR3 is TGTGCCAGCAGTGAACTTAGCGGGACAGGGAGGAGCGAGCAGTACTTC. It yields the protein CASSELSGTGRSEQYF.